These 14 T cell receptor beta chains were all obtained from the same sample, sequenced in a study of T cell responses to AZD1222 COVID-19 vaccine. Clones were read by immunoSEQ multiplex PCR, and TCRdb kept only the in-frame ones, dropping some. The table records fewer than 150,000 clones, less than 95% of them present only once. The sample in question was peripheral blood, obtained on day 0 of AZD1222 vaccination. Receptor source: an adult in good health.

V is TRBV7-2 and J is TRBJ2-7; D possibly corresponds to TRBD1 (6 bases). V lost 3 bases, J lost 6 bases, and 12 bases lay in between. CDR1 is SGHTA, CDR2 FQGNSA, per germline. CDR3 length: 13 amino acids. CDR3 sequence: CASSLGHRLEQYF. The CDR3 nucleotides read TGTGCCAGCAGCTTGGGACACCGTCTCGAGCAGTACTTC.

On this clone itself: In the same sample, other DNA sequences code for this CDR3. The V call is TRBV7-2, the J call TRBJ2-7; D ambiguous. This CDR3 spans 11 amino acids. The V end was cut by 3 bases, the J end by 1 base, with 1 base between. CDR1 and CDR2 from the germline V gene are SGHTA and FQGNSA. The CDR3 region is CASSFSYEQYF. Written as DNA, the CDR3 is TGTGCCAGCAGCTTTTCCTACGAGCAGTACTTC.

This rearrangement joins TRBV12-3 or TRBV12-4 to TRBJ1-1; D unresolved. The germline V and J ends were trimmed by 4 bases and 0 bases, with 6 bases remaining between them. There are 13 residues in the CDR3. The CDR3 nucleotides are TGTGCCAGCAGTTCAAAGTTGAACACTGAAGCTTTCTTT. Translating gives CASSSKLNTEAFF.

The V call is TRBV6-5, the J call TRBJ2-3, with TRBD1 as a possible D gene (6 bases). With 4 bases removed from V and 0 bases from J, the gap between germline ends came to 11 bases. Germline loops: CDR1 MNHEY, CDR2 SVGAGI. CDR3 length: 15 residues. The CDR3 nucleotides read TGTGCCAGCAGTTCACTGGGGGCCAGCACAGATACGCAGTATTTT. Protein product: CASSSLGASTDTQYF.

V gene TRBV7-9 combines with J gene TRBJ1-4; TRBD1 aligns across 10 bases. V gave up 5 bases and J gave up 8 bases; unmatched junction bases: 5. Germline loops: CDR1 SEHNR, CDR2 FQNEAQ (reference sequence). The CDR3 extends over 14 amino acids. The CDR3 DNA is TGTGCCAGCAGCCTTAGGACAGGGGGGGAAAAACTGTTTTTT. Translating it yields CASSLRTGGEKLFF.

The genes are TRBV5-1 and TRBJ2-1; TRBD1 matches at 7 bases. The germline V gene has CDR1 SGHRS and CDR2 YFSETQ. This CDR3 is built from 13 residues. V shed 2 bases and J 6 bases; nucleotides not matched to a gene: 2. The CDR3 protein is CASSLGTVNEQFF. In DNA form, the CDR3 reads TGCGCCAGCAGCTTAGGGACAGTCAATGAGCAGTTCTTC.

The CDR3 DNA sequence: TGTGCCAGCAGCTTAGGCAGGGGCGATAATTCACCCCTCCACTTT. This gives the protein CASSLGRGDNSPLHF. The chain uses TRBV7-7 and TRBJ1-6, with D perhaps matching TRBD1 (6 bases). Trimming took 1 base from V and 5 from J, leaving 9 bases between them. The CDR3 is 15 residues long. Per the germline V gene, CDR1 is SSHAT and CDR2 is FNYEAQ (reference sequence).

The chain carries TRBV7-3 and TRBJ2-6; no clear D gene. Germline V gives CDR1 SGHTA, CDR2 FQGTGA. This CDR3 region has 17 residues. Trimming stripped 5 bases from V and 0 bases from J, with 14 bases between. CDR3 in DNA: TGTGCCAGCAGCAATACCCCCACCAGCTCTGGGGCCAACGTCCTGACTTTC. This gives the protein CASSNTPTSSGANVLTF.

This chain joins TRBV5-1 and TRBJ1-1; possibly TRBD1 for D (5 bases). Germline lookup yields CDR1 SGHRS and CDR2 YFSETQ. The ends were cut back, 0 bases at V and 5 bases at J, with 11 bases in the middle. The CDR3 covers 14 residues. CDR3 amino acids: CASSLGHRGTEAFF. In nucleotides, the CDR3 is TGCGCCAGCAGCTTGGGACACCGGGGGACTGAAGCTTTCTTT.

This chain connects TRBV7-2 to TRBJ1-1; D is ambiguous. V gave up 3 bases and J gave up 0 bases, with 17 bases separating them. Looked up from germline, CDR1 is SGHTA and CDR2 is FQGNSA. This CDR3 region has 17 residues. DNA for the CDR3: TGTGCCAGCAGCTTCACCGACGGAATTAGCTTGAACACTGAAGCTTTCTTT. Translated, it gives CASSFTDGISLNTEAFF. Using reference TRBV7-2 and TRBJ1-1 for the parts outside the CDR3, the full variable domain is GAGVSQSPSNKVTEKGKDVELRCDPISGHTALYWYRQSLGQGLEFLIYFQGNSAPDKSGLPSDRFSAERTGGSVSTLTIQRTQQEDSAVYLCASSFTDGISLNTEAFFGQGTRLTVV.

The chain carries TRBV10-3 and TRBJ1-6; TRBD1 agrees at 8 bases. Germline values: CDR1 ENHRY, CDR2 SYGVKD. The CDR3 has 12 amino acids. The trim removed 6 bases at V and 16 bases at J, leaving 8 bases unmatched. In DNA, the CDR3 is TGTGCCATCAGGCGAGGGACAGGAGGTCTCCACTTT. This translates into CAIRRGTGGLHF.

The chain recombines TRBV30 with TRBJ1-1; tentatively, D is TRBD1 (6 bases). The CDR3 sequence is 14 residues long. The germline V and J ends were trimmed by 0 bases and 4 bases, with 12 bases remaining between them. Germline lookup yields CDR1 GTSNPN and CDR2 SVGIG (reference sequence). In DNA, the CDR3 is TGTGCCTGGAGTGTCGGGGGCGGCATCACTGAAGCTTTCTTT. It is translated as CAWSVGGGITEAFF.

The chain carries TRBV19 and TRBJ1-1; 11 bases fit TRBD1. Germline CDR1 reads LNHDA; CDR2 reads SQIVND (reference sequence). The CDR3 sequence is 16 residues long. The J segment lost 2 bases and the V segment lost 2 bases, leaving 4 bases of the junction unmatched. CDR3 amino acids: CASSIRGQGVNTEAFF. The DNA of the CDR3 is TGTGCCAGTAGTATAAGGGGACAGGGGGTTAACACTGAAGCTTTCTTT. The variable domain in full, with the rest retrieved from reference TRBV19 and TRBJ1-1, is DGGITQSPKYLFRKEGQNVTLSCEQNLNHDAMYWYRQDPGQGLRLIYYSQIVNDFQKGDIAEGYSVSREKKESFPLTVTSAQKNPTAFYLCASSIRGQGVNTEAFFGQGTRLTVV.

This chain uses TRBV7-2 with TRBJ1-4, with unresolved D. The CDR3 is made up of 16 amino acids. The germline gives CDR1 SGHTA, CDR2 FQGNSA. Trimming took off 5 bases at V and 8 bases at J, with 21 bases between the two ends. CDR3 sequence (DNA): TGTGCCAGCAGCACCCCCGGGCGGCCCGGACGGGAAAAACTGTTTTTT. This encodes CASSTPGRPGREKLFF.